This T cell receptor (beta chain) was identified in a study of breast tumors, draining lymph nodes, adjacent tissues. At least ten counts were recorded for this clonotype. The antigen is not known. One entry per CDR3 protein, called by TCRdb with MiXCR from the multiplex PCR reads. The sample lists some 100,000 distinct CDR3 sequences, less than 25% seen once, with less than 1.5% in the top ten. The germline V gene has CDR1 SGHRS and CDR2 YFSETQ. Trimming cost V 4 bases and J 8 bases; bases outside gene matches: 4. The CDR3 runs 13 residues. Findings and caveats of the study: Compared with lymph nodes, tumors were less diverse; compared with nontumor tissue, more. Data fit most tumor T cells coming from lymph node, expanding in tumor. Luminal-like breast cancer showed significantly higher tumor–nontumor repertoire similarity than basal-like. Tumor T cell lymph node origin was a supported hypothesis, not proven.

Axillary draining lymph nodes of breast cancer patients supplied the node samples. Sequencing was performed on axillary lymph node tissue. The chain combines TRBV5-1 with TRBJ2-1; 9 bases are shared with TRBD1. This clonotype was sampled from a female donor with breast cancer. Some clones in this sample may be carry-over from other donors' samples. CDR3 residues: CASSGTGWYEQFF. Written as DNA, the CDR3 is TGCGCCAGCAGCGGGACAGGGTGGTATGAGCAGTTCTTC. The whole variable domain, remainder taken from reference TRBV5-1 and TRBJ2-1, is KAGVTQTPRYLIKTRGQQVTLSCSPISGHRSVSWYQQTPGQGLQFLFEYFSETQRNKGNFPGRFSGRQFSNSRSEMNVSTLELGDSALYLCASSGTGWYEQFFGPGTRLTVL.